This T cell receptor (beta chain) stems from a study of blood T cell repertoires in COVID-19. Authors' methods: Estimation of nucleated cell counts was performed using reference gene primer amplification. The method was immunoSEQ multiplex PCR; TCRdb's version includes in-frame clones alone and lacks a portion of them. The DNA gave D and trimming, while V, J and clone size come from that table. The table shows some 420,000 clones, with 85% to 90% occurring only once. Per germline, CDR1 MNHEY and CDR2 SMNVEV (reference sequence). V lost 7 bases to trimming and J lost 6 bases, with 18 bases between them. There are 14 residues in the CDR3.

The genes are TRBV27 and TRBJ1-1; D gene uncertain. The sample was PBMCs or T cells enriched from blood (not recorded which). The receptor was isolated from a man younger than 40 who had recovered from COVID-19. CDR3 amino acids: CASNSRGRFAEAFF. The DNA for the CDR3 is TGTGCCAGCAACTCACGGGGTAGGTTCGCTGAAGCTTTCTTT.